This T cell receptor beta chain was recovered during a study of blood T cell repertoires in COVID-19. Overall study context: Samples came from the United States, Italy and Spain, spanning acute and convalescent COVID-19. From T cells, B-cell-depleted T cells, or PBMCs came the material, which was cDNA or gDNA.

In the original processing: Estimation of nucleated cell counts relied on the amplification of reference gene primers. Sequenced by immunoSEQ multiplex PCR; TCRdb stores in-frame clones only, minus some. V, J and clone size are those of that table, while D and trimming were read from the DNA. This table has about 190,000 clones, 75% to 90% appearing once. The CDR3 is 15 residues long. V shed 4 bases, J shed 2 bases, and the junction held 7 bases outside the gene matches. Germline V lookup: CDR1 SGHDT, CDR2 YYEEEE. The TCR originated in a man aged 35-49 years with acute or convalescent COVID-19. The sequencing input was peripheral blood. The chain has TRBV5-6 and TRBJ1-2; 8 nucleotides agree with TRBD1. The CDR3 spells CASSEGDRPNYGYTF. CDR3 nucleotides: TGTGCCAGCAGCGAGGGGGACAGGCCAAACTATGGCTACACCTTC. The full variable domain, its missing parts supplied by reference TRBV5-6 and TRBJ1-2, is DAGVTQSPTHLIKTRGQQVTLRCSPKSGHDTVSWYQQALGQGPQFIFQYYEEEERQRGNFPDRFSGHQFPNYSSELNVNALLLGDSALYLCASSEGDRPNYGYTFGSGTRLTVV.